The clone carrying this T cell receptor beta chain was seen just once. Seattle's enrolled individuals joined amid active infection and were then monitored longitudinally. The data were produced by immunoSEQ multiplex PCR, yet TCRdb's version contains in-frame clones alone and is incomplete. The data contain some 120,000 clones, 90% to 95% of them singletons. This entry comes from a study of blood T cell repertoires in COVID-19. Turning to the study itself: There were acute and convalescent COVID-19 samples, and they came from the United States, Italy and Spain.

With 0 bases clipped from V and 5 bases from J, the junction kept 9 bases outside the gene matches. The CDR3 totals 16 residues. Germline V gene lookup returns CDR1 SGHRS and CDR2 YFSETQ. The J gene is TRBJ1-1, the V gene TRBV5-1, with 8 bases identical to TRBD1. This clonotype was sampled from a man aged 45-65 years with COVID-19, enrolled during active disease. Sequencing was done on a sample of peripheral blood. CDR3 in DNA: TGCGCCAGCAGCTTGGAGGCAGGGGGCGCTTCGACTGAAGCTTTCTTT. This codes for CASSLEAGGASTEAFF.